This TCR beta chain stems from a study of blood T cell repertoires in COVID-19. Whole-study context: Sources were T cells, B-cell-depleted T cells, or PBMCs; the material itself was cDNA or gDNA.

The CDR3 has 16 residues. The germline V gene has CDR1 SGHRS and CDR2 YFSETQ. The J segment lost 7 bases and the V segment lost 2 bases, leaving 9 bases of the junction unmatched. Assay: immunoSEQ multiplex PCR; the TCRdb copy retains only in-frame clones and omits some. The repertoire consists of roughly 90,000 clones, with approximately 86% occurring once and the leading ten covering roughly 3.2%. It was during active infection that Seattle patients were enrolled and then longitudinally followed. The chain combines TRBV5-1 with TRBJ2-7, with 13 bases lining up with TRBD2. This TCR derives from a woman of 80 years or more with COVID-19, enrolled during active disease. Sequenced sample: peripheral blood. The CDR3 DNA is TGCGCCAGCAGCTTATGGACTAGCGGGAGTCTGGGGGAGCAGTACTTC. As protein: CASSLWTSGSLGEQYF. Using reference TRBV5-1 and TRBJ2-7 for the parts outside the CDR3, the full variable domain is KAGVTQTPRYLIKTRGQQVTLSCSPISGHRSVSWYQQTPGQGLQFLFEYFSETQRNKGNFPGRFSGRQFSNSRSEMNVSTLELGDSALYLCASSLWTSGSLGEQYFGPGTRLTVT.